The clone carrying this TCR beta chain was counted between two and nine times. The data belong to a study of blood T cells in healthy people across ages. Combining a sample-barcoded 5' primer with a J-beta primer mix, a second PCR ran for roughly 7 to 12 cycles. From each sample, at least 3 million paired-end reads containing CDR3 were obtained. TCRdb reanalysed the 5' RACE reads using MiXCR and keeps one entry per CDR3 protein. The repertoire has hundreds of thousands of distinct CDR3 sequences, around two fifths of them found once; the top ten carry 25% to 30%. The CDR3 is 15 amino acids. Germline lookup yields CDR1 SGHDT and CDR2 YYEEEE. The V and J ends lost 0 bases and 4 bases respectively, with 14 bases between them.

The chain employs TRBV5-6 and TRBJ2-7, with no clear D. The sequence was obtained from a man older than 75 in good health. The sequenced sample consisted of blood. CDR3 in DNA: TGTGCCAGCAGCTTGGGGACGGGCTCAGGTTACGAGCAGTACTTC. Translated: CASSLGTGSGYEQYF.